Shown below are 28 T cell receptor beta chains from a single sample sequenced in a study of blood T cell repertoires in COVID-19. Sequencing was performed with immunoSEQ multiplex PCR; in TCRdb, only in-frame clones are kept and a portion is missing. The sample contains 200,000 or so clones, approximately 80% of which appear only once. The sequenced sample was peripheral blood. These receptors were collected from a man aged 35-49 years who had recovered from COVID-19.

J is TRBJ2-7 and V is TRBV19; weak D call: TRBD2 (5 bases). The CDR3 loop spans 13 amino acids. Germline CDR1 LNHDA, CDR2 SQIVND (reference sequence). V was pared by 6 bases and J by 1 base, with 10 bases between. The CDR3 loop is CASSGVGSYEQYF. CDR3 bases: TGTGCCAGTAGCGGGGTTGGTTCCTACGAGCAGTACTTC.

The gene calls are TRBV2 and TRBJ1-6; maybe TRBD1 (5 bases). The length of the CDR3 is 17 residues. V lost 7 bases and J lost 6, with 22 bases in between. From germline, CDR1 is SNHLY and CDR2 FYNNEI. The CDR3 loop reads CASTEGPRYPFNSPLHF. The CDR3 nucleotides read TGTGCCAGCACGGAGGGGCCCCGGTATCCTTTTAATTCACCCCTCCACTTT.

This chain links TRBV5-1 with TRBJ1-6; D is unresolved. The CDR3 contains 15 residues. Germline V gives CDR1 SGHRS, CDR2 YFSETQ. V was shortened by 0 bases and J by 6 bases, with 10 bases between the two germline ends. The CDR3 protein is CASSLDTTSNSPLHF. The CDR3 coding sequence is TGCGCCAGCAGCTTGGACACGACTTCTAATTCACCCCTCCACTTT. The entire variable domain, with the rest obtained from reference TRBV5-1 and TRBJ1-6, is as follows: KAGVTQTPRYLIKTRGQQVTLSCSPISGHRSVSWYQQTPGQGLQFLFEYFSETQRNKGNFPGRFSGRQFSNSRSEMNVSTLELGDSALYLCASSLDTTSNSPLHFGNGTRLTVT.

CDR3 sequence: CASSGQGSNEQYF. CDR3 coding DNA: TGTGCCAGCAGTGGCCAGGGGAGTAACGAGCAGTACTTC. This chain uses TRBV2 with TRBJ2-7; D is perhaps TRBD1 (6 bases). Trimming took off 4 bases at V and 5 bases at J, with 12 bases between the two ends. Germline V gene sequence: CDR1 SNHLY, CDR2 FYNNEI. The CDR3 runs to 13 residues.

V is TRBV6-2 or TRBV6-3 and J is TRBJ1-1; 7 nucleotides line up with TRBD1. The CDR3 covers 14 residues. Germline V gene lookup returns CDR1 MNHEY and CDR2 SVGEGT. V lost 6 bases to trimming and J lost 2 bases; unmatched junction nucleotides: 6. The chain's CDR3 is CASSLTGVNTEAFF. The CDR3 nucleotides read TGTGCCAGCAGCCTCACAGGGGTAAACACTGAAGCTTTCTTT.

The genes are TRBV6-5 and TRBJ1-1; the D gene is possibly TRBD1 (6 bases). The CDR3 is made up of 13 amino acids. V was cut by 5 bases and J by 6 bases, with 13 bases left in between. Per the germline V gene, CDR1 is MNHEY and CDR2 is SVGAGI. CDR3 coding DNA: TGTGCCAGCAGTCCCCGGACAGTTGCTGAAGCTTTCTTT. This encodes CASSPRTVAEAFF.

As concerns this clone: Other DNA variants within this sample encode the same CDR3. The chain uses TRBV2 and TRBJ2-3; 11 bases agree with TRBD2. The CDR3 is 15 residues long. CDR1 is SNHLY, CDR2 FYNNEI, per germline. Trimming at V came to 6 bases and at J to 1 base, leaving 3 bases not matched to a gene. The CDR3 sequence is CASSLLAGGTDTQYF. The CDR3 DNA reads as TGTGCCAGCAGCCTACTAGCGGGAGGCACAGATACGCAGTATTTT. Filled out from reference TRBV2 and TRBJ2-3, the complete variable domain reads EPEVTQTPSHQVTQMGQEVILRCVPISNHLYFYWYRQILGQKVEFLVSFYNNEISEKSEIFDDQFSVERPDGSNFTLKIRSTKLEDSAMYFCASSLLAGGTDTQYFGPGTRLTVL.

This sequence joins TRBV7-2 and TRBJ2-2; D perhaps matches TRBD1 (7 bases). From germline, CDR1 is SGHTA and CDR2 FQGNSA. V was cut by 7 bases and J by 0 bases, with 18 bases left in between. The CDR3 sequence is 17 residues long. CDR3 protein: CASTPRDSSTNTGELFF. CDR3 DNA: TGTGCCAGCACCCCGCGGGACAGCAGTACGAACACCGGGGAGCTGTTTTTT.

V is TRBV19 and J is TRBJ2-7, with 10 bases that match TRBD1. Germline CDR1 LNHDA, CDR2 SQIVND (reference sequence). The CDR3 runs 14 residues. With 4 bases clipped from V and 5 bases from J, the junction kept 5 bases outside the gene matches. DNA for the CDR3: TGTGCCAGTAGTACGACAGGGGGCATCAACGAGCAGTACTTC. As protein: CASSTTGGINEQYF.

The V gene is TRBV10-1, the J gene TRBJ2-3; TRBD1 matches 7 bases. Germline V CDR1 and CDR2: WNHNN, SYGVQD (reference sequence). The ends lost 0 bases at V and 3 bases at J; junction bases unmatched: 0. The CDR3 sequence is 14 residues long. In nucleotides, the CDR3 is TGCGCCAGCAGTGAGTCCAGGGGGACAGATACGCAGTATTTT. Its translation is CASSESRGTDTQYF.

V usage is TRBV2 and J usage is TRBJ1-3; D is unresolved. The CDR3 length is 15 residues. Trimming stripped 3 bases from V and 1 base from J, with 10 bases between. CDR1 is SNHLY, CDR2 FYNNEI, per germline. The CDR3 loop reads CASSDETPSGNTIYF. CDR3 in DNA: TGTGCCAGCAGTGACGAGACACCTTCTGGAAACACCATATATTTT.

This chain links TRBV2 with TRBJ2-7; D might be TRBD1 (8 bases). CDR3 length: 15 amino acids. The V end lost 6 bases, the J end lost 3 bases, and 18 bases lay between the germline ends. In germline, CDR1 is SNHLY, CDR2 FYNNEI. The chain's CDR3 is CASSLNRGGFYEQYF. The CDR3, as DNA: TGTGCCAGCAGCCTGAACAGGGGGGGGTTCTACGAGCAGTACTTC.

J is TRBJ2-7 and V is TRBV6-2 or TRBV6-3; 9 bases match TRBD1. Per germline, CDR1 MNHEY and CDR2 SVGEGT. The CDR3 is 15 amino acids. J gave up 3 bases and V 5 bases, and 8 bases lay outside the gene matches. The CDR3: CASSPPGTGNYEQYF. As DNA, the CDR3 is TGTGCCAGCAGTCCACCCGGGACAGGGAACTACGAGCAGTACTTC.

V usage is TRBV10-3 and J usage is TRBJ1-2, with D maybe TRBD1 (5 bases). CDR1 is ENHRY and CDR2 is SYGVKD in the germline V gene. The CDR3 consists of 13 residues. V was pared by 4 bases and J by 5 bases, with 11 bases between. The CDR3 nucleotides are TGTGCCATCAGTGCATCGGGGGAATATGGCTACACCTTC. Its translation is CAISASGEYGYTF.

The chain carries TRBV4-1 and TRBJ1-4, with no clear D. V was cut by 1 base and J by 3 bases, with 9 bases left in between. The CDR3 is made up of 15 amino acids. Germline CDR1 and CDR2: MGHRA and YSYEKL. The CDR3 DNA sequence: TGCGCCAGCAGCCAAGGCCTCCCGGCTAATGAAAAACTGTTTTTT. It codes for CASSQGLPANEKLFF.

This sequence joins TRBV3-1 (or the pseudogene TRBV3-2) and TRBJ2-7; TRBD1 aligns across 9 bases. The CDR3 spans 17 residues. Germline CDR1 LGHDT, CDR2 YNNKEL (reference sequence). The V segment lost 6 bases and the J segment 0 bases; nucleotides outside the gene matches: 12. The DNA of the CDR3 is TGTGCCAGCAGTGAGGGACAGGGCTTCCTGAGCTCCTACGAGCAGTACTTC. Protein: CASSEGQGFLSSYEQYF.

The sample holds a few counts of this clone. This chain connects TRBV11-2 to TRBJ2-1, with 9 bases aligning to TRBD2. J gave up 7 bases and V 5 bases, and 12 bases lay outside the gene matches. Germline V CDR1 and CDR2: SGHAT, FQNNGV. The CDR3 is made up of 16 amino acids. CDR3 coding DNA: TGTGCCAGCAGCAATCTAGCGGGGCGGTGGATTAATGAGCAGTTCTTC. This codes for CASSNLAGRWINEQFF.

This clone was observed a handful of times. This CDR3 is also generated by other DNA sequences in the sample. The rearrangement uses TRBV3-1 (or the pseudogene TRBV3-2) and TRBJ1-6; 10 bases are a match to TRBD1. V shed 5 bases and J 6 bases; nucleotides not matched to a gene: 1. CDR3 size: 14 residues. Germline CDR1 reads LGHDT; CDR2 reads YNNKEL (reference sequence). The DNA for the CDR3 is TGTGCCAGCAGCGACAGGGGGCTTAATTCACCCCTCCACTTT. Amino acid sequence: CASSDRGLNSPLHF.

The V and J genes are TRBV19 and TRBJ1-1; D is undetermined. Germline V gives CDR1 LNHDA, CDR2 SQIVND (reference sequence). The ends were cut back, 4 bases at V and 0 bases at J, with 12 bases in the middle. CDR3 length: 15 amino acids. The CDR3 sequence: CASSKENSMNTEAFF. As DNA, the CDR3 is TGTGCCAGTAGTAAAGAAAACAGTATGAACACTGAAGCTTTCTTT.

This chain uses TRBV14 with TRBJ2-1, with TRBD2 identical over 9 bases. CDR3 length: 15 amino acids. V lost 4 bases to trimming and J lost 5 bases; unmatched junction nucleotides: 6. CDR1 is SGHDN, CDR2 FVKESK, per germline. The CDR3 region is CASSPVAGVNNEQFF. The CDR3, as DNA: TGTGCCAGCAGCCCCGTAGCGGGGGTGAACAATGAGCAGTTCTTC.

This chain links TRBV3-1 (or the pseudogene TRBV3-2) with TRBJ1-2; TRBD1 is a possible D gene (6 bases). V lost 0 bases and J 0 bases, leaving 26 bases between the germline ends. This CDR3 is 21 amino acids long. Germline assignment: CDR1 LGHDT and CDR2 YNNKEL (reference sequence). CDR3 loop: CASSQDRSETGTGEANYGYTF. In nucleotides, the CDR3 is TGTGCCAGCAGCCAAGACCGGTCTGAGACAGGTACCGGGGAAGCTAACTATGGCTACACCTTC.

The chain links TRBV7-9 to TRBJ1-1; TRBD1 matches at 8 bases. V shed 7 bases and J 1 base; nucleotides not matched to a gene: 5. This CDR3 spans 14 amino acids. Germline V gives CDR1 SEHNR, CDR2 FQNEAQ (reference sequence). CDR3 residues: CASKQGAQNTEAFF. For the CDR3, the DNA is TGTGCCAGCAAGCAGGGGGCCCAGAACACTGAAGCTTTCTTT.

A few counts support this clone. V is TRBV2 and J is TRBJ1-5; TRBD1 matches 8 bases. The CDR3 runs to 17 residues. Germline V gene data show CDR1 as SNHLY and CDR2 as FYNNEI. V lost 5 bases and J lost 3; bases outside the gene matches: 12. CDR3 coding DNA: TGTGCCAGCAGTACAATCACAGGGGGTTTGAACAATCAGCCCCAGCATTTT. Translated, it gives CASSTITGGLNNQPQHF.

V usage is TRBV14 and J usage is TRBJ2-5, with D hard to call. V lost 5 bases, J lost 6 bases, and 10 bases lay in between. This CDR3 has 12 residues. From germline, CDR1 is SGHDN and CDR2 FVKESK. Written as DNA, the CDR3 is TGTGCCAGCAGCGCAAACGCGAAGACCCAGTACTTC. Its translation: CASSANAKTQYF.

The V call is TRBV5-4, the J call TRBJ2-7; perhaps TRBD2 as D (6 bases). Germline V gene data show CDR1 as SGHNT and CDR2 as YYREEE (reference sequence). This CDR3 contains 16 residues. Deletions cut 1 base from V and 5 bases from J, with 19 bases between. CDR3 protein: CASSLSLTGGVNEQYF. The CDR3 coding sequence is TGTGCCAGCAGCTTGAGTCTAACAGGAGGGGTTAACGAGCAGTACTTC. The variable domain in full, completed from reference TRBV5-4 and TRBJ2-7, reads ETGVTQSPTHLIKTRGQQVTLRCSSQSGHNTVSWYQQALGQGPQFIFQYYREEENGRGNFPPRFSGLQFPNYSSELNVNALELDDSALYLCASSLSLTGGVNEQYFGPGTRLTVT.

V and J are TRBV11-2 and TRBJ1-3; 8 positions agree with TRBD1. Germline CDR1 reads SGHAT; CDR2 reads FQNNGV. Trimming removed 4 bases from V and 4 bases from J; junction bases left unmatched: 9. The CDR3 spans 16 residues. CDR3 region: CASSSQPDRGGNTIYF. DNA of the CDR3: TGTGCCAGCAGCTCCCAACCAGACAGGGGAGGAAACACCATATATTTT. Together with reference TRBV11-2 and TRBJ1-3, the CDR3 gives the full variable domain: EAGVAQSPRYKIIEKRQSVAFWCNPISGHATLYWYQQILGQGPKLLIQFQNNGVVDDSQLPKDRFSAERLKGVDSTLKIQPAKLEDSAVYLCASSSQPDRGGNTIYFGEGSWLTVV.

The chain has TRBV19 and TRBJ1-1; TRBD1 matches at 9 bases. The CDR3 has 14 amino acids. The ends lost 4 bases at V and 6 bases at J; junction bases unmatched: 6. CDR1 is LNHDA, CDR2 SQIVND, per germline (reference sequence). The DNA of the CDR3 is TGTGCCAGTAGTACCTTGACAGGGGGAGCTGAAGCTTTCTTT. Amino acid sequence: CASSTLTGGAEAFF.

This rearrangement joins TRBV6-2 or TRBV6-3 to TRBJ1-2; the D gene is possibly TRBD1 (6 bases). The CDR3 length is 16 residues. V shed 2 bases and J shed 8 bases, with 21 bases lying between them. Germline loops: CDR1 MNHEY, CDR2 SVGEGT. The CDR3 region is CASSYKLAGASGGYTF. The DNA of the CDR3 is TGTGCCAGCAGTTACAAGTTGGCGGGGGCGTCGGGCGGCTACACCTTC.